This T cell receptor beta chain was sequenced during a study of blood T cells in healthy people across ages. A second roughly 6 to 11 cycle PCR used barcoded and J-beta primers. Carrying 12 random nucleotides, a template-switch adaptor labeled each individual cDNA molecule. In TCRdb, the 5' RACE reads were re-called with MiXCR into one record per CDR3 protein. The sample has fewer than 1 million distinct CDR3 sequences; about 42% are singletons. Germline V gene sequence: CDR1 LNHNV, CDR2 YYDKDF (reference sequence). CDR3 length: 15 residues. Per sample, at least 5 micrograms of total RNA were extracted. Study results and caveats: A roughly linear age-dependent decrease characterized TCR beta diversity per million T cells. Diversity estimated from one million T cells was considered an underestimate.

This clonotype was seen a handful of times. Its antigen is still unknown. Sequencing used blood. The genes are TRBV15 and TRBJ2-5; TRBD1 aligns across 8 bases. The DNA end is a closer match to TRBJ2-7, so the J assignment may be wrong. This clonotype was sampled from a man aged 55 to 69 in good health. This chain's CDR3 is CATSRTRDRFYEQYF. DNA for the CDR3: TGTGCCACCAGCAGAACACGGGACAGGTTCTACGAGCAGTACTTC.